These 3 T cell receptor beta chains were all obtained from the same sample, sequenced in a study of T cells in Graves' hyperthyroidism and ophthalmopathy. RNA transcripts gave rise to amplified TCR beta CDR3 regions. In the first-round RT-PCR of the TCR CDR3, the HTBI primer set was used. From the multiplex PCR reads, TCRdb called clonotypes with MiXCR, one entry per CDR3 protein. Of 300,000 to 450,000 distinct CDR3 sequences in the sample, about a fifth were seen once. What was sequenced was blood. These receptor sequences come from a man in his late teens or twenties with Graves' ophthalmopathy.

This chain's CDR3 is CASSPQTGGGEKLFF. CDR3 sequence (DNA): TGTGCCAGCAGTCCCCAAACGGGGGGAGGAGAAAAACTGTTTTTT. This chain joins TRBV12-3 or TRBV12-4 and TRBJ1-4, with a tentative D call TRBD1 (5 bases). This CDR3 region has 15 residues. Trimming left V 5 bases short and J 8 bases short, with 18 bases between.

This clonotype was found many times. J is TRBJ2-5 and V is TRBV4-2; TRBD2 matches 7 bases. Losses at the gene ends were 4 bases for V and 4 bases for J; bases not matched to a gene: 15. Germline CDR1 LGHNA, CDR2 YNFKEQ. The CDR3 length is 17 residues. This chain's CDR3 is CASSLSPRPAGPETQYF. CDR3 nucleotide sequence: TGTGCCAGCAGCCTCTCGCCGAGGCCAGCGGGGCCAGAGACCCAGTACTTC.

J is TRBJ1-4 and V is TRBV5-6; 7 bases are a match to TRBD1. The germline CDR1 and CDR2 sequences are SGHDT and YYEEEE. The CDR3 has 14 residues. The V gene end was trimmed by 3 bases and the J gene end by 4 bases; junction bases not matched to a gene: 3. The chain's CDR3 is CASSYGTDNEKLFF. As DNA, the CDR3 is TGTGCCAGCAGCTACGGGACAGATAATGAAAAACTGTTTTTT.